This T cell receptor beta chain stems from a study of blood T cell repertoires in COVID-19. In the study overall: PBMCs, B-cell-depleted T cells, or T cells provided the cDNA or gDNA that made up the material.

CDR3 size: 15 residues. V was shortened by 0 bases and J by 2 bases, with 10 bases between the two germline ends. Germline V gene data show CDR1 as SGDLS and CDR2 as YYNGEE. In the authors' workflow: Nucleated cell number was recorded as an estimate derived from reference gene primer amplification. The method was immunoSEQ multiplex PCR; TCRdb's version includes in-frame clones alone and lacks a portion of them. Clone size and V and J calls were adopted from that table, with D and trimming inferred from the DNA. The sample lists 200,000 or so clones; 65% to 85% were seen once. The chain has TRBV9 and TRBJ2-3, with TRBD2 as a possible D gene (6 bases). The source is a woman younger than 45 with acute or convalescent COVID-19. Sequencing used peripheral blood. CDR3 protein: CASSVGEDITDTQYF. DNA for the CDR3: TGTGCCAGCAGCGTAGGGGAGGACATCACAGATACGCAGTATTTT.